This T cell receptor beta chain was recorded in a study of CD8+CD57+ T cells in acquired aplastic anemia. About the study: Sorted CD4+ and CD8+ cells gave an average of around 3.3 ug of DNA. General study findings and limits: Patients and controls were found to share 25 to 35 CD8+ CDR3 sequences.

Genomic DNA acted as the template from which TCR beta VDJ combination and CDR3 sequence profiling were carried out. TCRdb reanalysed the reads using MiXCR and keeps one entry per CDR3 protein. The profile shows under 200,000 distinct CDR3 sequences, around 48% of them singletons. Individuals selected for sequencing had exhibited CD8+CD57+ cell expansion on flow cytometry. With respect to this clonotype: The antigen remains unidentified.

This CDR3 contains 10 residues. V was pared by 4 bases and J by 7 bases, with 7 bases between. Germline V gene lookup returns CDR1 SQVTM and CDR2 ANQGSEA. Input material: sorted CD4+, CD8+, or CD8+CD57+ T cells (not recorded which) from PBMCs. This sequence was found in a human donor with aplastic anemia. The chain links TRBV29-1 to TRBJ1-1, with D unresolved. CDR3 sequence: CSVGDFEAFF. In DNA, the CDR3 is TGCAGCGTTGGTGATTTTGAAGCTTTCTTT.